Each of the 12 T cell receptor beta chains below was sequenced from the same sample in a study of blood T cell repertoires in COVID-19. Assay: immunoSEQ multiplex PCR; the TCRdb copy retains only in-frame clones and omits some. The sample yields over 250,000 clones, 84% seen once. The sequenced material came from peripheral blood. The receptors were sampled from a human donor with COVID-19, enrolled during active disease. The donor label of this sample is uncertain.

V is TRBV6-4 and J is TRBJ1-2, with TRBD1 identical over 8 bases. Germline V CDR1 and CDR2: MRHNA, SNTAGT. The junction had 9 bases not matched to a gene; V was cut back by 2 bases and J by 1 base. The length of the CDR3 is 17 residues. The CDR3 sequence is CASSDPRDRTINYGYTF. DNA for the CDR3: TGTGCCAGCAGTGACCCCAGGGACAGGACCATTAACTATGGCTACACCTTC.

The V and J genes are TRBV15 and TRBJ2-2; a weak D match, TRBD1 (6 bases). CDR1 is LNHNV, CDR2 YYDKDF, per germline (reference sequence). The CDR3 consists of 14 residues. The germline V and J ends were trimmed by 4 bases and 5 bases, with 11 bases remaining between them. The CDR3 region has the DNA TGTGCCACCAGCAACAGGGTTCCTACCGGGGAGCTGTTTTTT. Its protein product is CATSNRVPTGELFF.

CDR3: CSVYMNTEAFF. For the CDR3, the DNA is TGCAGCGTTTATATGAACACTGAAGCTTTCTTT. The V gene is TRBV29-1, the J gene TRBJ1-1; D gene ambiguous. This CDR3 has 11 residues. V shed 5 bases and J shed 0 bases, with 4 bases lying between them. Germline V gene data show CDR1 as SQVTM and CDR2 as ANQGSEA.

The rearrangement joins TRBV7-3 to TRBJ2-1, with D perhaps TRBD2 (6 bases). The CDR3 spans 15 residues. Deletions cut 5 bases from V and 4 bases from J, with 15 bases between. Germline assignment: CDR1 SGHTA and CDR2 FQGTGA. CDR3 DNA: TGTGCCAGCAGCGCCGACGGCGGGACTTACAATGAGCAGTTCTTC. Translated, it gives CASSADGGTYNEQFF.

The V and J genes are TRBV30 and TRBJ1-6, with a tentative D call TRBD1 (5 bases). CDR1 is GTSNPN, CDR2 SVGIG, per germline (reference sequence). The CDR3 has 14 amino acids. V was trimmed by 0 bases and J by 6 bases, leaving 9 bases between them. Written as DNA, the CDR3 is TGTGCCTGGAGTGTGGCAGGGTCTAATTCACCCCTCCACTTT. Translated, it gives CAWSVAGSNSPLHF.

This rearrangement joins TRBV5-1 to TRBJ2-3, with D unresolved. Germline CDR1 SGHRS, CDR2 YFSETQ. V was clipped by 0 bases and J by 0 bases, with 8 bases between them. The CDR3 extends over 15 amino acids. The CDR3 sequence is CASSLDGRSTDTQYF. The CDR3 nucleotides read TGCGCCAGCAGCTTGGATGGGCGAAGCACAGATACGCAGTATTTT.

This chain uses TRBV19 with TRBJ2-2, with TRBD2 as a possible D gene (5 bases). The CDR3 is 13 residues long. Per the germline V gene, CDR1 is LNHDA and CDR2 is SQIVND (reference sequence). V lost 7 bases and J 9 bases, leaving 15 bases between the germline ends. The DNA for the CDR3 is TGTGCCAGTAAAGCAGCGGCTACCCGGGAGCTGTTTTTT. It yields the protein CASKAAATRELFF. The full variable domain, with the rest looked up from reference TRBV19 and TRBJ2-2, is DGGITQSPKYLFRKEGQNVTLSCEQNLNHDAMYWYRQDPGQGLRLIYYSQIVNDFQKGDIAEGYSVSREKKESFPLTVTSAQKNPTAFYLCASKAAATRELFFGEGSRLTVL.

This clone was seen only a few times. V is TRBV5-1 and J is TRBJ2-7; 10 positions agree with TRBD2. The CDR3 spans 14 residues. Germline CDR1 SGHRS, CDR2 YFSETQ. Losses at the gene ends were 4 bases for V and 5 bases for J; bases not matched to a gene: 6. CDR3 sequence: CASSQREGRDEQYF. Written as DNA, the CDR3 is TGCGCCAGCAGCCAGCGGGAGGGCCGGGACGAGCAGTACTTC.

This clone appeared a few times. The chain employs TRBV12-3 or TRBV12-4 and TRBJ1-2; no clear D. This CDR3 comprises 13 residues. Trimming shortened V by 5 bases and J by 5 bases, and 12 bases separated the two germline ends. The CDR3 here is CASSPERTYGYTF. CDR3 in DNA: TGTGCCAGCAGTCCCGAGCGGACGTATGGCTACACCTTC.

This CDR3 reads CAWPPSGPDESYTF. The DNA of the CDR3 is TGTGCCTGGCCCCCCTCAGGGCCGGACGAGAGCTACACCTTC. The J gene is TRBJ1-2, the V gene TRBV30, with D maybe TRBD1 (5 bases). Germline values: CDR1 GTSNPN, CDR2 SVGIG (reference sequence). CDR3 length: 14 residues. V was shortened by 5 bases and J by 9 bases, with 22 bases between the two germline ends.

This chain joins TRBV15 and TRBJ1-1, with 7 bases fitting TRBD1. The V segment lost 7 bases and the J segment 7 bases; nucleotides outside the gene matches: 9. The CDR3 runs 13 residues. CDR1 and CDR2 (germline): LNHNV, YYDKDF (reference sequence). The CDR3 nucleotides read TGTGCCACCACCCCGGGACAGAGCTATGAAGCTTTCTTT. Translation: CATTPGQSYEAFF.

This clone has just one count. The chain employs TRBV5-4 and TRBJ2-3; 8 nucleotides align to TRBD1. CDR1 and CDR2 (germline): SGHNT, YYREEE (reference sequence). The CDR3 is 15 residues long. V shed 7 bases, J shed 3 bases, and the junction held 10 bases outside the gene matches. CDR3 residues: CASGFLQGGTDTQYF. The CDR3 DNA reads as TGTGCCAGCGGGTTCTTACAGGGGGGTACAGATACGCAGTATTTT. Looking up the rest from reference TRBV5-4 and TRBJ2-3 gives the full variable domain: ETGVTQSPTHLIKTRGQQVTLRCSSQSGHNTVSWYQQALGQGPQFIFQYYREEENGRGNFPPRFSGLQFPNYSSELNVNALELDDSALYLCASGFLQGGTDTQYFGPGTRLTVL.